This TCR beta chain was identified during a study of shared clonotypes between healthy human individuals. This clone was seen only once. Looked up from germline, CDR1 is KGHSH and CDR2 is LQKENI. Trimming took off 1 base at V and 5 bases at J, with 14 bases between the two ends. CDR3 length: 15 residues. Repertoires were generated with immunoSEQ multiplex PCR, while TCRdb's copy carries only in-frame clones and drops some. The data show 1,500,000 or so clones, with about 98.5% seen just once and about 0.34% held by the top ten. This sequence was found in a man in his thirties or forties in good health. Sequencing was performed on naive CD4+ T cells sorted from blood. Subset denoted: CD45RA+ positively selected. The chain employs TRBV18 and TRBJ1-1; no clear D gene. The CDR3 bases are TGTGCCAGCTCACCACGGGAGGGCCATCGGACTGAAGCTTTCTTT. Protein: CASSPREGHRTEAFF.